These 9 T cell receptor beta chains share one sample of origin, sequenced in a study of regulatory T cells in long-lasting Graves disease. The time point was: persistent/refractory GD, antithyroid drugs over 5 years with positive TRAb. PBMC-extracted RNA yielded the TCR library. Arm-PCR with iRepertoire HTBI primers amplified the CDR3 regions for these TCR beta libraries. TCRdb re-called the multiplex PCR reads with MiXCR, one entry per CDR3 protein. The sample has hundreds of thousands of distinct CDR3 sequences; 21% are singletons. The material sequenced was peripheral blood mononuclear cells (PBMCs), taken when the disease was refractory, from a patient treated with antithyroid drugs. These receptors all stem from a female donor with Graves disease.

This clonotype has at least ten counts. V gene TRBV20-1 combines with J gene TRBJ2-5; weak D call: TRBD1 (6 bases). Germline CDR1 reads DFQATT; CDR2 reads SNEGSKA (reference sequence). V was pared by 0 bases and J by 2 bases, with 10 bases between. The CDR3 runs to 14 residues. Here the CDR3 DNA reads TGCAGTGCTAGAGATCCAGGACAGCAAGAGACCCAGTACTTC. Translating it yields CSARDPGQQETQYF.

In its sample, this clonotype was seen once. This may be a read error, as it is one base from a much larger clone. V gene TRBV6-1 combines with J gene TRBJ2-4, with TRBD1 as a possible D gene (6 bases). The CDR3 sequence is 15 residues long. Germline values: CDR1 MNHNS, CDR2 SASEGT. Deletions cut 7 bases from V and 0 bases from J, with 13 bases between. The CDR3, as DNA: TGTGCCAGCAAGGCTTTGGACAGAGCCAAAAACATTCAGTACTTC. This codes for CASKALDRAKNIQYF.

This clonotype was seen many times. V usage is TRBV6-1 and J usage is TRBJ1-5, with D possibly TRBD1 on 5 matching bases. CDR1 is MNHNS, CDR2 SASEGT, per germline. The germline V and J ends were trimmed by 7 bases and 9 bases, with 16 bases remaining between them. The CDR3 consists of 13 residues. CDR3 bases: TGTGCCAGCAACTACGGACACCAGGGGCCCCAGCATTTT. Its translation: CASNYGHQGPQHF.

A note on this clonotype: One base away lies a much larger clone, so this may be a sequencing read error. The final CDR3 position lacks the conserved phenylalanine or tryptophan, pointing to a likely read error. The chain combines TRBV3-1 with TRBJ1-2, with TRBD1 identical over 7 bases. The germline V gene encodes CDR1 LGHDT and CDR2 YNNKEL (reference sequence). CDR3 length equals 13 residues. With V trimmed by 3 bases and J by 4 bases, 2 bases remained unmatched. The CDR3 nucleotides read TGTGCCAGCAGCCAGAGGACAGGCTATGGCTACACCCTC. It encodes CASSQRTGYGYTL.

The chain joins TRBV30 to TRBJ2-5; 8 bases are shared with TRBD1. The CDR3 covers 14 residues. Trimming took 2 bases from V and 10 from J; bases not matched to a gene: 12. CDR1 is GTSNPN and CDR2 is SVGIG in the germline V gene (reference sequence). CDR3 coding DNA: TGTGCCTGGAGTCGACAGGGGCCAAAGAGAGGCCAGTACTTC. This sequence encodes CAWSRQGPKRGQYF.

This clonotype was recorded at least ten times. The J gene is TRBJ2-4, the V gene TRBV28, with 9 positions matching TRBD1. V gave up 3 bases and J gave up 8 bases; unmatched junction bases: 14. The CDR3 consists of 17 residues. The germline gives CDR1 MDHEN, CDR2 SYDVKM. The CDR3 loop is CASSFFESGQGIDIQYF. CDR3 in DNA: TGTGCCAGCAGTTTTTTTGAGTCGGGACAGGGCATTGACATTCAGTACTTC. Full variable domain (missing parts from reference TRBV28 and TRBJ2-4): DVKVTQSSRYLVKRTGEKVFLECVQDMDHENMFWYRQDPGLGLRLIYFSYDVKMKEKGDIPEGYSVSREKKERFSLILESASTNQTSMYLCASSFFESGQGIDIQYFGAGTRLSVL.

Concerning this clonotype itself: A much larger clone lies one base from this, so it may be a read error. DNA of the CDR3: TGTGCCAGCAGTCCGGGGACTAGCGTTTCCTACACCGGGGAGCTGTTTTTT. This sequence encodes CASSPGTSVSYTGELFF. The chain links TRBV27 to TRBJ2-2; 10 bases fit TRBD2. Germline V gives CDR1 MNHEY, CDR2 SMNVEV (reference sequence). Trimming at V came to 5 bases and at J to 3 bases, leaving 9 bases not matched to a gene. The CDR3 is 17 amino acids.

Ten or more counts support this clonotype. This chain joins TRBV28 and TRBJ1-1, with D possibly matching TRBD1 (6 bases). Trimming stripped 10 bases from V and 5 bases from J, with 17 bases between. Germline assignment: CDR1 MDHEN and CDR2 SYDVKM. The CDR3 extends over 13 amino acids. The DNA of the CDR3 is TGTGCCATAATAAACAGGGTTGTGACTGAAGCTTTCTTT. Its protein is CAIINRVVTEAFF. Together with reference TRBV28 and TRBJ1-1, the CDR3 gives the full variable domain: DVKVTQSSRYLVKRTGEKVFLECVQDMDHENMFWYRQDPGLGLRLIYFSYDVKMKEKGDIPEGYSVSREKKERFSLILESASTNQTSMYLCAIINRVVTEAFFGQGTRLTVV.

Turning to this clonotype: This likely reflects a read error, since a far larger clone is one base away. The chain combines TRBV6-2 or TRBV6-3 with TRBJ2-7; maybe TRBD1 (5 bases). Trimming pared 8 bases from V and 3 bases from J, leaving 14 bases between. This CDR3 contains 13 residues. The germline CDR1 and CDR2 sequences are MNHEY and SVGEGT. The CDR3 nucleotides read TGTGCCAGCGCCGAAGGGGCAGGCTACGAGCAGTACTTC. Its protein is CASAEGAGYEQYF.